A single sample is the source of the 25 T cell receptor beta chains below, sequenced in a study of blood T cell repertoires in COVID-19 (dated by TCRdb to the early 2020s). Preparation of the library involved the immunoSEQ multiplex PCR assay. TCRdb took over this immuneACCESS table, retaining in-frame rearrangements with V and J assigned. Such tables are incomplete; in checked studies, under half of the missing clones stem from an unresolved V gene, and the remainder is unexplained. Counted in this sample were about 170,000 clones; about 89% of them appeared once. Of the sample, 2.5% to 4% is held by the ten largest clones. The sample was peripheral blood. These receptors originate from a man in his sixties or seventies with acute or convalescent COVID-19.

The chain couples TRBV9 to TRBJ2-3, with D tentatively TRBD2 (7 bases). The CDR3 has 15 amino acids. In germline, CDR1 is SGDLS, CDR2 YYNGEE. Trimming removed 3 bases at V and 0 bases at J, with 11 bases between. CDR3 residues: CASSGGGPSTDTQYF. For the CDR3, the DNA is TGTGCCAGCAGCGGCGGGGGCCCTAGCACAGATACGCAGTATTTT.

This chain uses TRBV23-1 with TRBJ2-7; D gene ambiguous. TRBV23-1 carries the ORF label, with uncertain function. This CDR3 is built from 13 residues. The V gene lost 11 bases and the J gene lost 0 bases, with 14 bases spanning the gap. DNA of the CDR3: TGCGCCCAAAATTTACAGAACTCCTACGAGCAGTACTTC. Amino acids: CAQNLQNSYEQYF.

The rearrangement joins TRBV18 to TRBJ2-2; 7 bases are shared with TRBD1. Germline V CDR1 and CDR2: KGHSH, LQKENI. Unmatched junction bases numbered 13, after V lost 3 bases and J lost 6 bases. The CDR3 covers 17 residues. In DNA, the CDR3 is TGTGCCAGCTCACCGAATCGACAGGGTAAAGGATCCGGGGAGCTGTTTTTT. Translating gives CASSPNRQGKGSGELFF.

This rearrangement joins TRBV9 to TRBJ1-6; D remains unclear. V lost 0 bases and J lost 10, with 11 bases in between. Germline-derived CDR1 and CDR2 are SGDLS and YYNGEE. This CDR3 comprises 14 residues. Here the CDR3 DNA reads TGTGCCAGCAGCGTAGCGGAGTTTACATCACCCCTCCACTTT. This translates into CASSVAEFTSPLHF.

The V gene is TRBV7-2, the J gene TRBJ2-4; possibly TRBD1 for D (6 bases). The CDR3 has 14 residues. V was shortened by 4 bases and J by 8 bases, with 15 bases between the two germline ends. Looked up from germline, CDR1 is SGHTA and CDR2 is FQGNSA. CDR3: CASSSYGGLDIQYF. The CDR3 DNA is TGTGCCAGCAGCTCATATGGGGGCCTGGACATTCAGTACTTC.

This clone has more than one count but fewer than ten. This rearrangement joins TRBV5-4 to TRBJ2-1; 9 bases match TRBD2. The germline V gene encodes CDR1 SGHNT and CDR2 YYREEE (reference sequence). This CDR3 region has 16 residues. V trimming: 0 bases; J trimming: 7 bases; junction bases outside the gene matches: 8. The CDR3 loop reads CASSLAGLAVYNEQFF. In DNA, the CDR3 is TGTGCCAGCAGCTTGGCGGGACTAGCAGTTTATAATGAGCAGTTCTTC.

This rearrangement joins TRBV9 to TRBJ1-6; 9 bases are a match to TRBD1. This CDR3 has 17 residues. The germline CDR1 and CDR2 sequences are SGDLS and YYNGEE. V shed 3 bases and J 0 bases; nucleotides not matched to a gene: 4. CDR3 residues: CASSEGQGRSYNSPLHF. CDR3 bases: TGTGCCAGCAGCGAGGGACAGGGCCGCTCCTATAATTCACCCCTCCACTTT. Drawing the rest from reference TRBV9 and TRBJ1-6, the complete variable domain is DSGVTQTPKHLITATGQRVTLRCSPRSGDLSVYWYQQSLDQGLQFLIQYYNGEERAKGNILERFSAQQFPDLHSELNLSSLELGDSALYFCASSEGQGRSYNSPLHFGNGTRLTVT.

This clone occurred once. The V call is TRBV6-2 or TRBV6-3, the J call TRBJ1-2; 11 positions match TRBD1. Unmatched junction bases numbered 2, after V lost 0 bases and J lost 8 bases. The CDR3 consists of 14 residues. Germline CDR1 and CDR2: MNHEY and SVGEGT. Here the CDR3 DNA reads TGTGCCAGCAGTTACTCTTGGACAGGGGGCGGCTACACCTTC. Residues: CASSYSWTGGGYTF.

The chain has TRBV29-1 and TRBJ1-5; 8 bases are a match to TRBD1. The CDR3 extends over 13 amino acids. Germline V lookup: CDR1 SQVTM, CDR2 ANQGSEA. Trimming took 7 bases from V and 1 from J; bases not matched to a gene: 3. The CDR3 region is CSAWTGSNQPQHF. For the CDR3, the DNA is TGCAGCGCCTGGACAGGGAGCAATCAGCCCCAGCATTTT.

V usage is TRBV19 and J usage is TRBJ2-7, with D possibly being TRBD1 (6 bases). The CDR3 loop spans 13 amino acids. CDR1 is LNHDA and CDR2 is SQIVND in the germline V gene (reference sequence). V was cut by 5 bases and J by 10 bases, with 18 bases left in between. In DNA, the CDR3 is TGTGCCAGTAGTCAAATCGGGACACGGTTACAGTACTTC. Protein product: CASSQIGTRLQYF.

The V call is TRBV19, the J call TRBJ1-1; 9 bases fit TRBD1. Germline V gene lookup returns CDR1 LNHDA and CDR2 SQIVND (reference sequence). This CDR3 is built from 16 residues. J gave up 0 bases and V 6 bases, and 8 bases lay outside the gene matches. As DNA, the CDR3 is TGTGCCAGTAGGGGGGGGACAGGGCTCATGAACACTGAAGCTTTCTTT. Translation: CASRGGTGLMNTEAFF. The variable domain in full, completed from reference TRBV19 and TRBJ1-1, reads DGGITQSPKYLFRKEGQNVTLSCEQNLNHDAMYWYRQDPGQGLRLIYYSQIVNDFQKGDIAEGYSVSREKKESFPLTVTSAQKNPTAFYLCASRGGTGLMNTEAFFGQGTRLTVV.

The genes are TRBV6-5 and TRBJ2-1; 10 nucleotides align to TRBD1. CDR3 length: 13 amino acids. The V and J ends lost 5 bases and 14 bases, in that order; junction bases with no gene match: 9. From germline, CDR1 is MNHEY and CDR2 SVGAGI. This chain's CDR3 is CASSPPQGQGKFF. CDR3 coding DNA: TGTGCCAGCAGTCCCCCTCAGGGACAGGGGAAGTTCTTC.

The chain is built from TRBV18 and TRBJ2-7; the D gene is possibly TRBD2 (5 bases). V lost 3 bases, J lost 6 bases, and 15 bases lay in between. From germline, CDR1 is KGHSH and CDR2 LQKENI. The CDR3 length is 14 residues. The CDR3 bases are TGTGCCAGCTCACCGCGAACGACCGGGGTCGAGCAGTACTTC. Protein product: CASSPRTTGVEQYF.

This clone was picked up one time. The chain combines TRBV5-6 with TRBJ1-5, with D possibly matching TRBD1 (6 bases). Trimming pared 4 bases from V and 7 bases from J, leaving 15 bases between. Germline-derived CDR1 and CDR2 are SGHDT and YYEEEE. The CDR3 contains 14 residues. CDR3: CASSARGEGQPQHF. The CDR3 DNA is TGTGCCAGCAGCGCCAGGGGAGAGGGGCAGCCCCAGCATTTT.

The chain employs TRBV5-1 and TRBJ1-3; 7 bases line up with TRBD1. From germline, CDR1 is SGHRS and CDR2 YFSETQ. The CDR3 loop spans 14 amino acids. V dropped 2 bases and J dropped 11; count of bases not matched to a gene: 10. CDR3 amino acids: CASSLIGQADPIYF. The DNA of the CDR3 is TGCGCCAGCAGCTTAATCGGACAGGCCGACCCCATATATTTT.

The chain joins TRBV20-1 to TRBJ2-3, with D hard to call. CDR3 length equals 10 residues. Germline CDR1 reads DFQATT; CDR2 reads SNEGSKA (reference sequence). V was clipped by 6 bases and J by 6 bases, with 7 bases between them. The CDR3 DNA reads as TGCAGTGCCGGTTTGGATACGCAGTATTTT. Translating gives CSAGLDTQYF.

The genes are TRBV6-2 or TRBV6-3 and TRBJ2-5; 7 bases align to TRBD2. V trimming: 4 bases; J trimming: 5 bases; junction bases outside the gene matches: 10. Germline CDR1 reads MNHEY; CDR2 reads SVGEGT. The CDR3 loop spans 15 amino acids. This CDR3 is CASSSGTFGGETQYF. The CDR3 bases are TGTGCCAGCAGTTCCGGGACCTTCGGGGGGGAGACCCAGTACTTC.

The CDR3 loop is CAISESRQYQETQYF. The CDR3, as DNA: TGTGCCATCAGTGAGTCGAGACAATACCAAGAGACCCAGTACTTC. The chain combines TRBV10-3 with TRBJ2-5; no clear D gene. Germline CDR1 ENHRY, CDR2 SYGVKD. V lost 0 bases, J lost 0 bases, and 8 bases lay in between. This CDR3 comprises 15 residues.

V gene TRBV5-1 combines with J gene TRBJ1-2; tentatively, D is TRBD1 (5 bases). Trimming pared 1 base from V and 4 bases from J, leaving 11 bases between. The length of the CDR3 is 14 residues. The germline V gene has CDR1 SGHRS and CDR2 YFSETQ. Here the CDR3 DNA reads TGCGCCAGCAGCTTGAGACAGCCCCTCTATGGCTACACCTTC. It yields the protein CASSLRQPLYGYTF.

The V gene is TRBV19, the J gene TRBJ1-5; the D gene is possibly TRBD1 (5 bases). Germline V gene lookup returns CDR1 LNHDA and CDR2 SQIVND (reference sequence). The CDR3 length is 15 residues. Trimming pared 1 base from V and 0 bases from J, leaving 7 bases between. The CDR3 protein is CASSIGDYSNQPQHF. In DNA, the CDR3 is TGTGCCAGTAGTATAGGGGACTATAGCAATCAGCCCCAGCATTTT.

This clone was seen a few times. V gene TRBV4-3 combines with J gene TRBJ2-5; tentative D call: TRBD1 (5 bases). Trimming took 2 bases from V and 4 from J, leaving 14 bases between them. The CDR3 runs to 15 residues. Germline CDR1 is LGHNA and CDR2 is YSLEER. CDR3 nucleotide sequence: TGCGCCAGCAGCCAAACAGGTTCAACAGGAGAGACCCAGTACTTC. It specifies CASSQTGSTGETQYF.

This chain links TRBV7-9 with TRBJ2-3, with 10 nucleotides matching TRBD2. V trimming: 6 bases; J trimming: 2 bases; junction bases outside the gene matches: 2. This CDR3 has 14 residues. CDR1 is SEHNR, CDR2 FQNEAQ, per germline (reference sequence). CDR3: CASRLAGATDTQYF. CDR3 nucleotides: TGTGCCAGCAGGCTAGCGGGGGCCACAGATACGCAGTATTTT.

The chain combines TRBV15 with TRBJ1-3; TRBD1 agrees at 7 bases. From germline, CDR1 is LNHNV and CDR2 YYDKDF (reference sequence). V was clipped by 0 bases and J by 0 bases; unmatched bases: 8. There are 18 residues in the CDR3. The CDR3 bases are TGTGCCACCAGCAGAGATAGGACAGGCCGCCTCTCTGGAAACACCATATATTTT. It codes for CATSRDRTGRLSGNTIYF. Filled out from reference TRBV15 and TRBJ1-3, the complete variable domain reads DAMVIQNPRYQVTQFGKPVTLSCSQTLNHNVMYWYQQKSSQAPKLLFHYYDKDFNNEADTPDNFQSRRPNTSFCFLDIRSPGLGDTAMYLCATSRDRTGRLSGNTIYFGEGSWLTVV.

V and J are TRBV11-2 and TRBJ2-2; D is possibly TRBD2 (5 bases). Germline V gene lookup returns CDR1 SGHAT and CDR2 FQNNGV. This CDR3 region has 15 residues. The ends were cut back, 1 base at V and 4 bases at J, with 10 bases in the middle. The CDR3 here is CASSLVGEGTGELFF. The CDR3 region has the DNA TGTGCCAGCAGCTTAGTGGGAGAGGGCACCGGGGAGCTGTTTTTT.

The chain combines TRBV28 with TRBJ2-1; 9 bases map to TRBD2. Per germline, CDR1 MDHEN and CDR2 SYDVKM. The CDR3 length is 15 residues. V trimming: 3 bases; J trimming: 7 bases; junction bases outside the gene matches: 7. This chain's CDR3 is CASSFAGGPQNEQFF. The CDR3 region has the DNA TGTGCCAGCAGTTTCGCGGGAGGGCCCCAAAATGAGCAGTTCTTC.